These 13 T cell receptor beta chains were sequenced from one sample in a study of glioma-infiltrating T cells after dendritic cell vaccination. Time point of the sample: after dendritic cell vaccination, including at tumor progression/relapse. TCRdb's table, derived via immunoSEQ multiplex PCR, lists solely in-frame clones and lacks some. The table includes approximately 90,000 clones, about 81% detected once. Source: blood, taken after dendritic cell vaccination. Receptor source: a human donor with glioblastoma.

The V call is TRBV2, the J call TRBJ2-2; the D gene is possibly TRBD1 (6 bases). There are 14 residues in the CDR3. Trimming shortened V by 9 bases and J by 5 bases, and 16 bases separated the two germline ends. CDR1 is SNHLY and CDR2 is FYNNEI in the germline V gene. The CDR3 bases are TGTGCCAGTGACAGGACCCAGGGGACCGGGGAGCTGTTTTTT. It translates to CASDRTQGTGELFF.

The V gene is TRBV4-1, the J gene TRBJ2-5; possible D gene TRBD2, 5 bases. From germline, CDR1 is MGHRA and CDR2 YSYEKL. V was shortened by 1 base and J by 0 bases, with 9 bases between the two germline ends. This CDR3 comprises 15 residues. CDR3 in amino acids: CASSQGSGNQETQYF. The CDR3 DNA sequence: TGCGCCAGCAGCCAAGGATCCGGGAACCAAGAGACCCAGTACTTC.

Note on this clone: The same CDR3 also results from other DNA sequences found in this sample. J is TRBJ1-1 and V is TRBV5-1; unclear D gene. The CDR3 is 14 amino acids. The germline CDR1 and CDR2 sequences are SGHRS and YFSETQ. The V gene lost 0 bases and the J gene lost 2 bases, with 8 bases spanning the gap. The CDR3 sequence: CASSLAVSNTEAFF. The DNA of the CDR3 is TGCGCCAGCAGCTTGGCCGTTTCCAACACTGAAGCTTTCTTT.

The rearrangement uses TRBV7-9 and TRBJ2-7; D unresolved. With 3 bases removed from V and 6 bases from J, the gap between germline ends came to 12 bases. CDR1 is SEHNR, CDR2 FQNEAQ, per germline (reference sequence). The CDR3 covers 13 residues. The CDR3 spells CASSLASQGEQYV. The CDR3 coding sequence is TGTGCCAGCAGCTTGGCTAGTCAAGGCGAGCAGTACGTC.

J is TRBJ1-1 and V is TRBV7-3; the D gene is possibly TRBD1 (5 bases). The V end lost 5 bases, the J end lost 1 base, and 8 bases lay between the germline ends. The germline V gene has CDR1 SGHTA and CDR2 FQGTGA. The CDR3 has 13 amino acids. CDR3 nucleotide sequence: TGTGCCAGCAGCACCGGACAGAACACTGAAGCTTTCTTT. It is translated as CASSTGQNTEAFF.

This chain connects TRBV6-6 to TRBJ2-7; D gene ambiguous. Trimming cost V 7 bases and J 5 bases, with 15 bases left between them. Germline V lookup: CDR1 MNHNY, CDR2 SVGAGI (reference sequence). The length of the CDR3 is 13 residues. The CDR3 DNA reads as TGTGCCAGCAAAAGGCGGAGCTACAACGAGCAGTACGTC. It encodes CASKRRSYNEQYV.

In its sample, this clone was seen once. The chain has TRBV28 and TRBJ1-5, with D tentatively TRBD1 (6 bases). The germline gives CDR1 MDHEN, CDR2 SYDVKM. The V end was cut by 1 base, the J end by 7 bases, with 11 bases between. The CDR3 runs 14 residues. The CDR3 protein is CASSLLGRGQPQHF. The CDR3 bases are TGTGCCAGCAGTTTATTAGGCAGGGGACAGCCCCAGCATTTT.

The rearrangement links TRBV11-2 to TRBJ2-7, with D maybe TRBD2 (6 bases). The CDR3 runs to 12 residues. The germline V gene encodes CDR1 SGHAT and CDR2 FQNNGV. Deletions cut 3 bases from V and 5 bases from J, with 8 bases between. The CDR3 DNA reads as TGTGCCAGCAGCTTTCGGGGGAACGAGCAGTACTTC. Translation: CASSFRGNEQYF.

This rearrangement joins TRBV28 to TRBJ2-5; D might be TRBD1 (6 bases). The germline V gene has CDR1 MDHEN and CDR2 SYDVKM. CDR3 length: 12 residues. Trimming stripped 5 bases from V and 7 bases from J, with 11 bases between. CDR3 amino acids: CASSQLRGTQYF. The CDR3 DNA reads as TGTGCCAGCAGTCAACTCAGGGGGACCCAGTACTTC.

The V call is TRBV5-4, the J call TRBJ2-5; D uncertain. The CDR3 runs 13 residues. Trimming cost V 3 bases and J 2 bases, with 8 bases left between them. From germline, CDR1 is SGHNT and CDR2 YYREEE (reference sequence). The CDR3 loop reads CASSSEQQETQYF. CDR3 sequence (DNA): TGTGCCAGCAGCTCGGAGCAGCAAGAGACCCAGTACTTC.

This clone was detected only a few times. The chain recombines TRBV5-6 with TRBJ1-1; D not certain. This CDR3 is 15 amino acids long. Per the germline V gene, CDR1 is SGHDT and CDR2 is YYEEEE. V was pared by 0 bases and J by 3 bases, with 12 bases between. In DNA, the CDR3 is TGTGCCAGCAGCTTGGGCCAGCTTAGCGACACTGAAGCTTTCTTT. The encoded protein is CASSLGQLSDTEAFF.

The CDR3 nucleotides are TGTGCCACCAGCGAAAGATCCGGACAGTATAGCAATCAGCCCCAGCATTTT. Encoded protein: CATSERSGQYSNQPQHF. V is TRBV15 and J is TRBJ1-5; TRBD1 might be the D (6 bases). The germline CDR1 and CDR2 sequences are LNHNV and YYDKDF (reference sequence). The CDR3 contains 17 residues. V was cut by 5 bases and J by 0 bases, with 17 bases left in between.

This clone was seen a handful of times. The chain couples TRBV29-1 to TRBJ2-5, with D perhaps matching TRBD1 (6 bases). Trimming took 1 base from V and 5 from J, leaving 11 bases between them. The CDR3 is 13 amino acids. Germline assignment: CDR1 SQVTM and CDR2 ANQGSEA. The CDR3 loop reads CSVEAGQGETQYF. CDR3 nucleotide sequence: TGCAGCGTTGAAGCTGGGCAGGGGGAGACCCAGTACTTC.